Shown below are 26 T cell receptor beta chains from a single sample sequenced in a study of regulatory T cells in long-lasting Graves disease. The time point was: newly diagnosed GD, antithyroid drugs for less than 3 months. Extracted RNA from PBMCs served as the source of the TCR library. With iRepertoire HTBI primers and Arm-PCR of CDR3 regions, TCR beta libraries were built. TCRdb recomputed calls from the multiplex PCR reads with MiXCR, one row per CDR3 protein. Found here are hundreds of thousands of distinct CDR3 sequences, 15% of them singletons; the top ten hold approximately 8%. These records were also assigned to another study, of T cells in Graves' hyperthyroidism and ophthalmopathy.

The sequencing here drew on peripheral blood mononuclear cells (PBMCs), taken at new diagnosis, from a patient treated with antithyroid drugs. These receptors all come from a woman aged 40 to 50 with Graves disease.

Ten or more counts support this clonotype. CDR3 nucleotides: TGTGCCATCGGGCCGGGGAGGACCGGGGAGCTGTTTTTT. Protein product: CAIGPGRTGELFF. V is TRBV10-3 and J is TRBJ2-2; a weak D match, TRBD2 (6 bases). Trimming removed 8 bases from V and 5 bases from J, with 12 bases in between. This CDR3 has 13 residues. Germline CDR1 ENHRY, CDR2 SYGVKD.

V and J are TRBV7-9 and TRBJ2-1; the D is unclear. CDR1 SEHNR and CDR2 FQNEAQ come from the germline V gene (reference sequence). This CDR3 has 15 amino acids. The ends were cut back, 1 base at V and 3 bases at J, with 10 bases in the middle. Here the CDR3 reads CASSLERASYNEQFF. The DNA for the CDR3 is TGTGCCAGCAGCTTAGAACGGGCCAGCTACAATGAGCAGTTCTTC.

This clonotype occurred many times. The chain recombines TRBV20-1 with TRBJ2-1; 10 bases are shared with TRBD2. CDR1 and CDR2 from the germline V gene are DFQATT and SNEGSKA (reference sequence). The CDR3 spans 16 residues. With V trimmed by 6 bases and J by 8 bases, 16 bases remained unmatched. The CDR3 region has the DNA TGCAGTGCACCGGTGGGAGCGGGAGGGCCCTGGGATGAGCAGTTCTTC. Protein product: CSAPVGAGGPWDEQFF.

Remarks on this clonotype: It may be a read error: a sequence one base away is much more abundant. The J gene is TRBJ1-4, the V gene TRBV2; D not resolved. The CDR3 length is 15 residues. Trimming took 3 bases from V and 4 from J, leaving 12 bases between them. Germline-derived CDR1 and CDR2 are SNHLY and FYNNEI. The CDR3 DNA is TGTGCCAGCAGTGAGGAGGAGTCCAATAATGAAAAACTGTTTTTT. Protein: CASSEEESNNEKLFF.

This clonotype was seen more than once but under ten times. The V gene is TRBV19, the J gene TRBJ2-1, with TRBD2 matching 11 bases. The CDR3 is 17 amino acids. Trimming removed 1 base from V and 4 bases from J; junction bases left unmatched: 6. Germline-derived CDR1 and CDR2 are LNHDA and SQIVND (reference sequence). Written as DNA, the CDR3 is TGTGCCAGTAGTATAGGACTAGCGGGGTTTCTGTACAATGAGCAGTTCTTC. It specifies CASSIGLAGFLYNEQFF.

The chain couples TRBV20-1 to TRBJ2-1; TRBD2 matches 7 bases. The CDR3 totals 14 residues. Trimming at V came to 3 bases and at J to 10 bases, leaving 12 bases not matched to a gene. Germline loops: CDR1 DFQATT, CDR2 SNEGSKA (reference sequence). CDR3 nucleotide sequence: TGCAGTGCTAGTTTGTGGGAGGGGTATTCGGAGCAGTTCTTC. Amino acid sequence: CSASLWEGYSEQFF.

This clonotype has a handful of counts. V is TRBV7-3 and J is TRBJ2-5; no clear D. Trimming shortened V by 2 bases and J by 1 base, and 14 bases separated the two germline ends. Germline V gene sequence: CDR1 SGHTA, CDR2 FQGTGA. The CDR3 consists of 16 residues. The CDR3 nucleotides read TGTGCCAGCAGCTTACTGGGCTTTGGGTCCCAAGAGACCCAGTACTTC. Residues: CASSLLGFGSQETQYF. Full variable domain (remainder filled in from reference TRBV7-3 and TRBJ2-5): GAGVSQTPSNKVTEKGKYVELRCDPISGHTALYWYRQSLGQGPEFLIYFQGTGAADDSGLPNDRFFAVRPEGSVSTLKIQRTERGDSAVYLCASSLLGFGSQETQYFGPGTRLLVL.

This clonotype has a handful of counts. The CDR3 is CASSPGQGREQYF. The CDR3, as DNA: TGTGCCAGCTCACCGGGACAGGGTCGCGAGCAGTACTTC. V and J are TRBV18 and TRBJ2-7; 9 bases align to TRBD1. The CDR3 runs 13 residues. V lost 3 bases, J lost 6 bases, and 3 bases stayed unmatched. Germline values: CDR1 KGHSH, CDR2 LQKENI. The full variable domain, with the rest looked up from reference TRBV18 and TRBJ2-7, is NAGVMQNPRHLVRRRGQEARLRCSPMKGHSHVYWYRQLPEEGLKFMVYLQKENIIDESGMPKERFSAEFPKEGPSILRIQQVVRGDSAAYFCASSPGQGREQYFGPGTRLTVT.

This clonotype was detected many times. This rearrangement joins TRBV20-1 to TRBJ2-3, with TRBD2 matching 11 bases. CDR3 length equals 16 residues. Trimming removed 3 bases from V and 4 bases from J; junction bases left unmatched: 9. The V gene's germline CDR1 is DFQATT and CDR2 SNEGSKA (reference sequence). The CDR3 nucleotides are TGCAGTGCTAGGGCTTTACTAGCGGGAGTCGCAGATACGCAGTATTTT. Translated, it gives CSARALLAGVADTQYF.

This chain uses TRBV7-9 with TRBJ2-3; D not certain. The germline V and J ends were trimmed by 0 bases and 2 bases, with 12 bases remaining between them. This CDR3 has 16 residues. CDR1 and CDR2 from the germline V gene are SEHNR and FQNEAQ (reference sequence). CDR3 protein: CASSLAPHAVTDTQYF. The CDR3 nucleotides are TGTGCCAGCAGCTTAGCGCCCCATGCAGTCACAGATACGCAGTATTTT.

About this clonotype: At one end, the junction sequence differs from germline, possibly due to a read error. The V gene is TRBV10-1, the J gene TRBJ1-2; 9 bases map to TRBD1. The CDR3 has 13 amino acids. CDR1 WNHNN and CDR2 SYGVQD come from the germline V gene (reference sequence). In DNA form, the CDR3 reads TGTGCCAGCAGTGAAAGGGACAGGGATGGCTACACCTTC. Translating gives CASSERDRDGYTF.

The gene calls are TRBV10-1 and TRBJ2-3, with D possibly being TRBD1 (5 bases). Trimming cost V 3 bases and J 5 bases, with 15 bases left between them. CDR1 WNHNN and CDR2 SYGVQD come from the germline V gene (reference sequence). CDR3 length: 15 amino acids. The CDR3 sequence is CASSESTETGDTQYF. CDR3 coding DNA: TGCGCCAGCAGTGAATCGACAGAAACGGGAGATACGCAGTATTTT.

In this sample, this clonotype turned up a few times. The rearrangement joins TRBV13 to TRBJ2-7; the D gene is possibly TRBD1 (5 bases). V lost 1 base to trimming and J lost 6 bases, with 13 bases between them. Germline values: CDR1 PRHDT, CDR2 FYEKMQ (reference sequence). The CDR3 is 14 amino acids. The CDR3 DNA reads TGTGCCAGCAGCTTAGACAGGAACGACTTCGAGCAGTACTTC. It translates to CASSLDRNDFEQYF.

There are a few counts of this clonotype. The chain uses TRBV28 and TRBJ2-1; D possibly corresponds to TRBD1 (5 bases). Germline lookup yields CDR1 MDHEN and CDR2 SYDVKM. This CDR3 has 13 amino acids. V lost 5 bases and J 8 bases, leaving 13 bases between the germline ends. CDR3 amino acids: CASSAGRVDEQFF. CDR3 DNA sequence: TGTGCCAGCAGTGCAGGCAGGGTAGATGAGCAGTTCTTC. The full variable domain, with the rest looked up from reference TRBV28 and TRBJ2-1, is DVKVTQSSRYLVKRTGEKVFLECVQDMDHENMFWYRQDPGLGLRLIYFSYDVKMKEKGDIPEGYSVSREKKERFSLILESASTNQTSMYLCASSAGRVDEQFFGPGTRLTVL.

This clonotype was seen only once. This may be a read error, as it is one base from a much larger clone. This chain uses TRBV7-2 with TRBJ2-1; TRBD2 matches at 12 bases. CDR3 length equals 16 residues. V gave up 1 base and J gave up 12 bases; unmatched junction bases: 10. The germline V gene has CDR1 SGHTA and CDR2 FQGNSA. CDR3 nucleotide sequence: TGTGCCAGCAGCTTAGGGGTGAGACTAGCGGGAGTTGGGCAGTTCTTC. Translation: CASSLGVRLAGVGQFF.

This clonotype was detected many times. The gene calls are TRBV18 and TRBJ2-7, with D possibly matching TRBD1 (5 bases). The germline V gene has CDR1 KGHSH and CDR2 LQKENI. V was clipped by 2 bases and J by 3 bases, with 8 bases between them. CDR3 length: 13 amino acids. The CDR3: CASSPGAFYEQYF. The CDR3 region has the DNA TGTGCCAGCTCACCAGGGGCGTTCTACGAGCAGTACTTC.

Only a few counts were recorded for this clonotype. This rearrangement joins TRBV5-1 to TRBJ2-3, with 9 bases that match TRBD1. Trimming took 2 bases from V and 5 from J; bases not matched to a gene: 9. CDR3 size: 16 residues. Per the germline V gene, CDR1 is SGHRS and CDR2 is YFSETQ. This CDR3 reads CASSLQGQGRGDTQYF. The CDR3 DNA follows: TGCGCCAGCAGCTTACAGGGACAGGGTCGGGGAGATACGCAGTATTTT.

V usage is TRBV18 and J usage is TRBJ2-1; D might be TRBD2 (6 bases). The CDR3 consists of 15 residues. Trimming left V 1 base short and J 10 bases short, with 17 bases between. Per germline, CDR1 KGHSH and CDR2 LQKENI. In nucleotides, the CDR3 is TGTGCCAGCTCACCACACCCGGGAGCTCGGGCCGAGCAGTTCTTC. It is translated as CASSPHPGARAEQFF.

The CDR3 DNA reads TGTGCCAGCAGTTTTGTGACAGGGGGCACTGAAGCTTTCTTT. Protein product: CASSFVTGGTEAFF. The chain recombines TRBV28 with TRBJ1-1; 9 nucleotides line up with TRBD1. CDR1 is MDHEN, CDR2 SYDVKM, per germline. CDR3 size: 14 residues. The J segment lost 4 bases and the V segment lost 3 bases, leaving 3 bases of the junction unmatched.

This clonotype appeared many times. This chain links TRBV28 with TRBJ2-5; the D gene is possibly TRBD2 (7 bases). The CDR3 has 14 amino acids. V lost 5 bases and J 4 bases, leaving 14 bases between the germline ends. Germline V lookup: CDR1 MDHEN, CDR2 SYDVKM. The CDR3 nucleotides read TGTGCCAGCAGTAGGGGGGGGGGAGTAGAGACCCAGTACTTC. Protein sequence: CASSRGGGVETQYF.

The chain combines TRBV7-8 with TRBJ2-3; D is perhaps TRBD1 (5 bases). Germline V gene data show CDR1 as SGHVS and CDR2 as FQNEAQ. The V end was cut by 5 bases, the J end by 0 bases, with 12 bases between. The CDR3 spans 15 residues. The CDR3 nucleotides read TGTGCCAGCAGCACCCACAGGCTTAGCACAGATACGCAGTATTTT. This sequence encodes CASSTHRLSTDTQYF. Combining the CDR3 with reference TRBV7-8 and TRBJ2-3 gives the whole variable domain GAGVSQSPRYKVAKRGQDVALRCDPISGHVSLFWYQQALGQGPEFLTYFQNEAQLDKSGLPSDRFFAERPEGSVSTLKIQRTQQEDSAVYLCASSTHRLSTDTQYFGPGTRLTVL.

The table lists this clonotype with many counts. CDR3 nucleotide sequence: TGTGCCAGCAGCCAGTCGATGGGACAGGACTATGGCTACACCTTC. It yields the protein CASSQSMGQDYGYTF. J is TRBJ1-2 and V is TRBV3-1; 8 positions match TRBD1. Germline CDR1 reads LGHDT; CDR2 reads YNNKEL (reference sequence). The CDR3 runs 15 residues. Germline trimming cut 3 bases from V and 3 bases from J; bases unmatched to any gene: 6.

CDR3 loop: CASRPLQDTQYF. CDR3 nucleotides: TGTGCCAGCAGGCCTCTACAGGATACGCAGTATTTT. This chain connects TRBV6-2 or TRBV6-3 to TRBJ2-3; no clear D. Germline loops: CDR1 MNHEY, CDR2 SVGEGT. Trimming pared 6 bases from V and 6 bases from J, leaving 10 bases between. CDR3 size: 12 residues.

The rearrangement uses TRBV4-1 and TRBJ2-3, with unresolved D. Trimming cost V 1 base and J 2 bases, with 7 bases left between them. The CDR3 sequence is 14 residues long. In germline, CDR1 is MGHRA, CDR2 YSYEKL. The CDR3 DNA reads TGCGCCAGCAGCCAAGGGGTCCACACAGATACGCAGTATTTT. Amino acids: CASSQGVHTDTQYF.

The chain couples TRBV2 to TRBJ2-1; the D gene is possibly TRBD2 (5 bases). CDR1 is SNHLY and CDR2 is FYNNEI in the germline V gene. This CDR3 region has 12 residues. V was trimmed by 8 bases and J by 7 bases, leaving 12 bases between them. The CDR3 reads CASGREYNEQFF. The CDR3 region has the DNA TGTGCCAGCGGGAGAGAATATAATGAGCAGTTCTTC.

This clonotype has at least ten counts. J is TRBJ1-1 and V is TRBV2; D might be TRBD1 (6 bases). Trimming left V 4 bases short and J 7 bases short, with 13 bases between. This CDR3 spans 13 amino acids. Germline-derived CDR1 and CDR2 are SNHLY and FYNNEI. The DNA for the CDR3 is TGTGCCAGCAGTGGGCCGGGGGCAAATGAAGCTTTCTTT. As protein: CASSGPGANEAFF.